One sample yielded the 8 T cell receptor beta chains listed below, sequenced in a study of shared clonotypes between healthy human individuals. Naive CD8 cells were CD45RO-negative, positively selected for CCR7, excluding terminally differentiated effector memory CD45RA+ cells. Here immunoSEQ multiplex PCR was the method, and the copy in TCRdb shows in-frame clones only, minus some. The data show millions of clones, approximately 94% seen once. Source material: naive CD8+ T cells sorted from blood. Every receptor here comes from a man aged 18 to 35 in good health.

V is TRBV5-5 and J is TRBJ1-6; possible D gene TRBD1, 5 bases. The V gene lost 0 bases and the J gene lost 9 bases, with 10 bases spanning the gap. The germline V gene has CDR1 SGHKS and CDR2 YYEKEE (reference sequence). The CDR3 covers 14 residues. The CDR3 DNA is TGTGCCAGCAGCTTGGCAGGGCCGGGTTCACCCCTCCACTTT. Translation gives CASSLAGPGSPLHF.

The rearrangement joins TRBV27 to TRBJ2-5; D unclear. The V gene's germline CDR1 is MNHEY and CDR2 SMNVEV (reference sequence). V lost 5 bases to trimming and J lost 5 bases, with 12 bases between them. The CDR3 runs 13 residues. CDR3 protein: CASSLLESETQYF. CDR3 sequence (DNA): TGTGCCAGCAGTCTTCTCGAGTCTGAGACCCAGTACTTC.

This clone came up once. The V and J genes are TRBV2 and TRBJ2-7; perhaps TRBD1 as D (5 bases). CDR3 length equals 13 residues. Germline CDR1 is SNHLY and CDR2 is FYNNEI. V dropped 9 bases and J dropped 4 bases, with 16 bases sitting between them. Written as DNA, the CDR3 is TGTGCCAGTAACCAAGGGGCAGGGTACGAGCAGTACTTC. Translated, it gives CASNQGAGYEQYF.

The rearrangement links TRBV27 to TRBJ2-7; 8 positions agree with TRBD1. The CDR3 has 14 residues. V lost 4 bases and J lost 2; bases outside the gene matches: 4. Per germline, CDR1 MNHEY and CDR2 SMNVEV (reference sequence). The CDR3 DNA sequence: TGTGCCAGCAGTTCGACAGGGGCCGCCTACGAGCAGTACTTC. As protein: CASSSTGAAYEQYF.

The chain combines TRBV7-9 with TRBJ2-3; unclear D gene. Germline CDR1 and CDR2: SEHNR and FQNEAQ (reference sequence). Trimming removed 6 bases at V and 0 bases at J, with 13 bases between. There are 15 residues in the CDR3. The CDR3 DNA reads as TGTGCCAGCAGTAGTTGGTTTTCTAGCACAGATACGCAGTATTTT. Translating it yields CASSSWFSSTDTQYF.

This sequence joins TRBV28 and TRBJ1-5; D unclear. CDR3 length equals 18 residues. Per germline, CDR1 MDHEN and CDR2 SYDVKM. The V end was cut by 6 bases, the J end by 0 bases, with 21 bases between. The CDR3 spells CASSPDPEGLYSNQPQHF. The DNA of the CDR3 is TGTGCCAGCAGCCCAGACCCTGAAGGCCTCTATAGCAATCAGCCCCAGCATTTT.

The chain carries TRBV4-1 and TRBJ1-2; no clear D. Germline values: CDR1 MGHRA, CDR2 YSYEKL. The germline V and J ends were trimmed by 0 bases and 4 bases, with 15 bases remaining between them. The CDR3 has 16 residues. CDR3 region: CASSQDVRTRSYGYTF. As DNA, the CDR3 is TGCGCCAGCAGCCAAGATGTCCGAACTCGGAGCTATGGCTACACCTTC.

The rearrangement links TRBV28 to TRBJ2-5, with 9 bases identical to TRBD1. This CDR3 has 14 amino acids. The ends lost 3 bases at V and 2 bases at J; junction bases unmatched: 1. CDR1 and CDR2 (germline): MDHEN, SYDVKM. CDR3 in amino acids: CASSLDRGQETQYF. DNA of the CDR3: TGTGCCAGCAGTTTGGACAGGGGTCAAGAGACCCAGTACTTC.